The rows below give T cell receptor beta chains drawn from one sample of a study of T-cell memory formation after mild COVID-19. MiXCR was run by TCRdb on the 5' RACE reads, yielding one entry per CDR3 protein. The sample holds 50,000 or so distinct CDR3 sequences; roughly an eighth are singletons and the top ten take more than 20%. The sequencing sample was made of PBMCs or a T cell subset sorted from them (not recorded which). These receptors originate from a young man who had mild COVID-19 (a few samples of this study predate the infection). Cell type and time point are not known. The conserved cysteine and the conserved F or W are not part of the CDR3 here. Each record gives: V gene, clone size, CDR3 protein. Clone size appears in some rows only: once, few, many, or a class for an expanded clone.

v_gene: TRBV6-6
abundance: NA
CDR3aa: ASSSLVTGGAWLF

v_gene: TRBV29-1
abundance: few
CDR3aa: SVEDRGQNYGYT

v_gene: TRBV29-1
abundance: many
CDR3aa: SARAGAFTDTQY

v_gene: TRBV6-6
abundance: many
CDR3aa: ASSYGRGGRSNEQF

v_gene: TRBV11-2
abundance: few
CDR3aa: ASSLVGGGLTDTQY

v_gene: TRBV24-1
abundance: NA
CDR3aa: ATSDSRMGASEAF

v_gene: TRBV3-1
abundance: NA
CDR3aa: ASRLANQETQY

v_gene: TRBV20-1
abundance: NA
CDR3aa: SVPALRAIYRHGYGYT

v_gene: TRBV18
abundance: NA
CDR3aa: ASSPYSGNNQPQH

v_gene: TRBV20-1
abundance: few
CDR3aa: SGWLTKQETQY

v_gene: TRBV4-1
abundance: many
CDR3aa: ASSQATSGVYNEQF

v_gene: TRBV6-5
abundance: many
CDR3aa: ASSWSLGQGKEQY

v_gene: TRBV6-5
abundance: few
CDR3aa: ASWGQRLGVTEAF

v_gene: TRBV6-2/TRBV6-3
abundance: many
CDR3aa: ASSYAPWGKDITDTQY

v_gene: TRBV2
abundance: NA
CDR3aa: AGDIGNEKLF

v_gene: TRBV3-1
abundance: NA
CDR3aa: ASSQDQGGSTDTQY

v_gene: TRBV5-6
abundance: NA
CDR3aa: ASSLVWQGEGYT

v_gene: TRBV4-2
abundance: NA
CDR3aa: ASSPDTSEKLF

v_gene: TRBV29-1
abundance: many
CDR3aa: SVITRPLTDTQY

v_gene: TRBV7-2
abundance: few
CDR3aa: ASSLAGEQPQH

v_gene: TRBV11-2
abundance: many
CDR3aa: ASSFGAIADPLVRQF

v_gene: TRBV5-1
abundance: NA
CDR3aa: ASRPTGGEVNSQY

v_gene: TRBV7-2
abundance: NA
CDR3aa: ASSSSLSGGAFEQY

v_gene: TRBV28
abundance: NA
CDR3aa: ASSSSGQGHIQY

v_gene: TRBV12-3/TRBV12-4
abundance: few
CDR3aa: ASSLAGDTQY

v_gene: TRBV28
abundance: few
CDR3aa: ASVGLPGELF

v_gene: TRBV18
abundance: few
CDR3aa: ASSPWGALNTEAF

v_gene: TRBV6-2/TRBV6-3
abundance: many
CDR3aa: ASSSLTSGGENTGELF

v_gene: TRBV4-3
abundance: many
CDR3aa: ASSLANSPLH

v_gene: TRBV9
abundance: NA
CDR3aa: ASSVGSRNTGELF

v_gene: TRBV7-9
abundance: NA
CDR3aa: ASSLRGSGRGDDTDTQY

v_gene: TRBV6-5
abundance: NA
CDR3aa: ASSYGTGGISETQY

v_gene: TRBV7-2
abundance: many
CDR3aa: ASSLPAGADTQY

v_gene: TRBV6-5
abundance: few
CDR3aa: ASSYSLGGLDGYT

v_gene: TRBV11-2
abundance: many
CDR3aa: ASSLGFKRWTSGPPEYNEQF

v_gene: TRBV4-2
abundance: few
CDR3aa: ASSQALGGGRGTDTQY

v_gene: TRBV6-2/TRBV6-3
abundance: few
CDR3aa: ASSTDSNEKLF

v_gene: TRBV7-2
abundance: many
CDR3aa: ASSTYTDTQY

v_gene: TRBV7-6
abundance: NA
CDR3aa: ASSSRDRERGQY

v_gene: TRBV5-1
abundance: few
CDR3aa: ASSLDPWTWGDQPQH

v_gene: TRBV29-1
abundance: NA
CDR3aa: GGRSGVGTDTQY

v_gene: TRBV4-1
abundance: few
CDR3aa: ASSSGRDRNTGELF

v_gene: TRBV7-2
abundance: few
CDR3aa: ASSASWPGELF

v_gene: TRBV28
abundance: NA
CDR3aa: ASSSPGDNEKLF

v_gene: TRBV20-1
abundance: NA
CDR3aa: SAREGWGGTYNEQF

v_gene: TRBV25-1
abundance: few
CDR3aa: ASSEIPANYGYT

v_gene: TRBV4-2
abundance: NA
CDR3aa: ASSQDHVFLGGVGYT